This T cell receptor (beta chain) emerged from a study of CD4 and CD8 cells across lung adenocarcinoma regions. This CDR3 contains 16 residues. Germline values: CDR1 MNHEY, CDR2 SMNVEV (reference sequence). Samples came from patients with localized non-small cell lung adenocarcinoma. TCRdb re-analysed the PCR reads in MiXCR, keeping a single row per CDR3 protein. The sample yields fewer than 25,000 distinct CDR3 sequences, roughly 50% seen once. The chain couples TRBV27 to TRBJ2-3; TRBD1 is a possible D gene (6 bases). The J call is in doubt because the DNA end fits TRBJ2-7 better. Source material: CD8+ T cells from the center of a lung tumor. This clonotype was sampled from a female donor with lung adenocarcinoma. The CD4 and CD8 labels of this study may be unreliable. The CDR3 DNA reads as TGTGCCAGCAGGGGGGCCGGGGCAGGGTACCCAGAGACGCAGTACTTC. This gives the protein CASRGAGAGYPETQYF.